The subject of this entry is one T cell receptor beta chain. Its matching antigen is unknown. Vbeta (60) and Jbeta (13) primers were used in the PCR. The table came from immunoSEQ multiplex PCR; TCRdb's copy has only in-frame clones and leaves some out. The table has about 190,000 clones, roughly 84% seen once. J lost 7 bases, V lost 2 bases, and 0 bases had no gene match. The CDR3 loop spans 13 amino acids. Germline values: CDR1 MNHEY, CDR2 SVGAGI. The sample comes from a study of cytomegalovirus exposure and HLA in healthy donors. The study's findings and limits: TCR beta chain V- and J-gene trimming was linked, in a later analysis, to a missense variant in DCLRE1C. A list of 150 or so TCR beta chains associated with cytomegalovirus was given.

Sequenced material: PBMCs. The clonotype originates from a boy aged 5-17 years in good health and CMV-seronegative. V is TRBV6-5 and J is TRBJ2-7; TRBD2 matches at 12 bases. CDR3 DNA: TGTGCCAGCAGTTACGGACTAGCGGGAGAGCAGTACTTC. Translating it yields CASSYGLAGEQYF.